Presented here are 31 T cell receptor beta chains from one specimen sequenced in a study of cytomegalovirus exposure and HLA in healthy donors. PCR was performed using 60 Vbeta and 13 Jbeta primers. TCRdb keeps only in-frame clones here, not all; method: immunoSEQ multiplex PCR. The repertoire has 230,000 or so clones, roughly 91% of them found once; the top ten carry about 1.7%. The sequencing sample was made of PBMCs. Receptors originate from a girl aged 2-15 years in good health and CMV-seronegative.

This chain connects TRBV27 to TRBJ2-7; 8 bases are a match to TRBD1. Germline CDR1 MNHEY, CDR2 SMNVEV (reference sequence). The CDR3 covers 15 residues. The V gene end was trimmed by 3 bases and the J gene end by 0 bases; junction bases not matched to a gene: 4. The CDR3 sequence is CASSLTQGGSYEQYF. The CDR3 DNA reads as TGTGCCAGCAGTTTGACACAGGGGGGCTCCTACGAGCAGTACTTC.

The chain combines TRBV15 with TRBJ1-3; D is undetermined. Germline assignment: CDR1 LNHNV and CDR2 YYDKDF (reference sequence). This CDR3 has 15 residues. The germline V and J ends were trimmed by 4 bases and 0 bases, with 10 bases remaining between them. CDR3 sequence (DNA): TGTGCCACCAGCACAACTAGGGACTCTGGAAACACCATATATTTT. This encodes CATSTTRDSGNTIYF.

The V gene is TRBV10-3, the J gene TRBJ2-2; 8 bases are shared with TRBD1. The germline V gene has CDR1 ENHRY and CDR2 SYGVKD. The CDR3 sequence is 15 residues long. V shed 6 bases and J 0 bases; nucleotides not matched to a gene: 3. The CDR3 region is CAIREQGANTGELFF. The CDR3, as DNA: TGTGCCATCAGGGAACAGGGGGCGAACACCGGGGAGCTGTTTTTT.

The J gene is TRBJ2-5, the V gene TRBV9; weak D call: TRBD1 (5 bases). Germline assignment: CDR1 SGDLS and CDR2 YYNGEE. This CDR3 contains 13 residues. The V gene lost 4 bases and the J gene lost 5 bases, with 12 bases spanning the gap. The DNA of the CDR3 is TGTGCCAGCAGCACCCAGGGTCGGGAGACCCAGTACTTC. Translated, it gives CASSTQGRETQYF.

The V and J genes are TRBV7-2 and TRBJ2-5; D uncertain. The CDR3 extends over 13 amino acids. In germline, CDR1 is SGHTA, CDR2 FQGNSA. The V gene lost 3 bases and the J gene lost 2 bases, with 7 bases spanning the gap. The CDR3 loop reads CASSLGRQETQYF. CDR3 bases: TGTGCCAGCAGCTTGGGCAGACAAGAGACCCAGTACTTC.

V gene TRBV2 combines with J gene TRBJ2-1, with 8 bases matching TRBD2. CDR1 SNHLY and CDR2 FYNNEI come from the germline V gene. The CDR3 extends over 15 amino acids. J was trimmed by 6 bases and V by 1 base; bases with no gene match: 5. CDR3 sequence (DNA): TGTGCCAGCAGTGAAGTCTTACGGGGGGGCAATGAGCAGTTCTTC. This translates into CASSEVLRGGNEQFF.

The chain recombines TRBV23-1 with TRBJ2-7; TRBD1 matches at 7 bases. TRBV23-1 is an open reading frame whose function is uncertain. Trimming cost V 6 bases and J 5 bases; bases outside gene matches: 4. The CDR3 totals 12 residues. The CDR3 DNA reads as TGCGCCAGCAGCCCGACAGGGAACGAGCAGTACTTC. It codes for CASSPTGNEQYF.

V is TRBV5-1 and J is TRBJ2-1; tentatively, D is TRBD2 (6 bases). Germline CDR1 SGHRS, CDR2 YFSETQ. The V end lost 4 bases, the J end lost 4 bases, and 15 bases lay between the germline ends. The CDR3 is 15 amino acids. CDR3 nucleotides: TGCGCCAGCAGCGTGCGGCGGGACTTTTACAATGAGCAGTTCTTC. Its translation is CASSVRRDFYNEQFF.

CDR3 sequence: CASSSGLAGYNEQFF. As DNA, the CDR3 is TGTGCCAGCAGTTCTGGACTAGCGGGATACAATGAGCAGTTCTTC. This chain uses TRBV27 with TRBJ2-1; 12 nucleotides align to TRBD2. The V gene end was trimmed by 4 bases and the J gene end by 4 bases; junction bases not matched to a gene: 2. The CDR3 is made up of 15 amino acids. The germline V gene encodes CDR1 MNHEY and CDR2 SMNVEV (reference sequence).

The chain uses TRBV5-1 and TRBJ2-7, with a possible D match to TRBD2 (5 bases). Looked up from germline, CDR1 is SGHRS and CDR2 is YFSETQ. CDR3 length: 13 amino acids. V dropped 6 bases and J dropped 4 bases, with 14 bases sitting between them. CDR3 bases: TGCGCCAGCACCTCGGGAACCCTGTACGAGCAGTACTTC. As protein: CASTSGTLYEQYF.

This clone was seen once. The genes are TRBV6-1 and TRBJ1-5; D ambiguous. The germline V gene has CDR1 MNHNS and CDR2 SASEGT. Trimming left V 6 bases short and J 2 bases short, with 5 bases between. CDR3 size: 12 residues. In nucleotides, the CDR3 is TGTGCCAGCAGGAGGGGCAATCAGCCCCAGCATTTT. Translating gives CASRRGNQPQHF.

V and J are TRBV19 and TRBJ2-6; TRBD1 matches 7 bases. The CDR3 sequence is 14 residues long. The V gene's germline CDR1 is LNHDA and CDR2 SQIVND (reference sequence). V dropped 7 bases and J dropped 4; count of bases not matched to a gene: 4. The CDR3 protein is CASTEGAGANVLTF. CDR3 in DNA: TGTGCCAGTACCGAGGGGGCCGGGGCCAACGTCCTGACTTTC.

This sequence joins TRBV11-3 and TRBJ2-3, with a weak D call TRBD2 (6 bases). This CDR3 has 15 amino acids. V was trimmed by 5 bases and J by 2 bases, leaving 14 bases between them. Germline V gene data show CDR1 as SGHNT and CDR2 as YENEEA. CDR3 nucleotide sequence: TGTGCCAGCAGCCATGGGGGGAGTGTCACAGATACGCAGTATTTT. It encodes CASSHGGSVTDTQYF.

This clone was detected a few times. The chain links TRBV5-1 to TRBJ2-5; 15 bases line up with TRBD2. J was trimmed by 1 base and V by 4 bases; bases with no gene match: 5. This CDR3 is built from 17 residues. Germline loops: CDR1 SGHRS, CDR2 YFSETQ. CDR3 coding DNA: TGCGCCAGCAGCCCCCGGACTAGCGGGAGGGCCCAAGAGACCCAGTACTTC. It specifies CASSPRTSGRAQETQYF.

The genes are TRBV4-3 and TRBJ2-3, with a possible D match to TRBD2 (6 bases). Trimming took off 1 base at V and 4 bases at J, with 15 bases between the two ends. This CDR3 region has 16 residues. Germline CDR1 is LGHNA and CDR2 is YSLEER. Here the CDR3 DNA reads TGCGCCAGCAGCCAAGTCGAGACTAGAGGGGCAGATACGCAGTATTTT. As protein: CASSQVETRGADTQYF.

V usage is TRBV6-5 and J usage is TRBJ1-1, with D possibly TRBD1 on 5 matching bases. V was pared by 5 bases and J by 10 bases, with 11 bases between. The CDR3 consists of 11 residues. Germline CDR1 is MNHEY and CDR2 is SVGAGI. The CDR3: CASSTRGVAFF. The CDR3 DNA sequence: TGTGCCAGCAGTACACGGGGGGTAGCTTTCTTT.

CDR3: CASSEGPNTEAFF. DNA of the CDR3: TGTGCCAGCAGTGAAGGGCCGAACACTGAAGCTTTCTTT. The J gene is TRBJ1-1, the V gene TRBV25-1; D ambiguous. The CDR3 runs to 13 residues. V lost 2 bases and J lost 1, with 5 bases in between. Germline CDR1 and CDR2: MGHDK and SYGVNS.

The CDR3 DNA reads as TGCGCCAGCAGCCAATCCGGGACAGGGGCGGTCGAGCAGTACTTC. Amino acids: CASSQSGTGAVEQYF. This sequence joins TRBV4-1 and TRBJ2-7, with 10 bases that match TRBD1. There are 15 residues in the CDR3. Germline V gene sequence: CDR1 MGHRA, CDR2 YSYEKL. After removal of 2 bases from V and 6 bases from J, the junction contained 7 bases not matched to a gene.

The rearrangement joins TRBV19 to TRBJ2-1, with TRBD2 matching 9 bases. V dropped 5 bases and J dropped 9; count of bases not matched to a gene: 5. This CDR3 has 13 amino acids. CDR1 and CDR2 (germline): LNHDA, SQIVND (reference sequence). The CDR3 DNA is TGTGCCAGTAGTTACGGACTAGCGCTTGAGCAGTTCTTC. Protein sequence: CASSYGLALEQFF.

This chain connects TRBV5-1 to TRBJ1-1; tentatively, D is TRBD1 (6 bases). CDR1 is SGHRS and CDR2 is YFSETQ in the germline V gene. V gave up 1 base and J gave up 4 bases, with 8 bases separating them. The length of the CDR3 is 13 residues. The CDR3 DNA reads TGCGCCAGCAGCTTGACAGGGATCACTGAAGCTTTCTTT. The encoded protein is CASSLTGITEAFF.

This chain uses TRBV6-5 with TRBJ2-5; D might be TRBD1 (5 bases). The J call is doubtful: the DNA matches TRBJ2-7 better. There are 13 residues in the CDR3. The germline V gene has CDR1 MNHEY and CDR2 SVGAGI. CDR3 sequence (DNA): TGTGCCAGTAGACAGACAACCGGCTACGAGCAGTACTTC. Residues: CASRQTTGYEQYF.

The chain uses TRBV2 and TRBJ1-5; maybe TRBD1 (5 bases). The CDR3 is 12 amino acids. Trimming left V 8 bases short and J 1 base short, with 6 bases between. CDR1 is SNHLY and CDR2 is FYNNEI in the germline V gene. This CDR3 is CASDRSNQPQHF. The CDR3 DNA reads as TGTGCCAGCGACAGAAGCAATCAGCCCCAGCATTTT.

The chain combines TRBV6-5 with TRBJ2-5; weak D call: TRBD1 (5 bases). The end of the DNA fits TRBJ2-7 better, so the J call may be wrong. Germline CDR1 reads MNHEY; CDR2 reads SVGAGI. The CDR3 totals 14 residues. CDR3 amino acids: CASSLEDTSYEQYF. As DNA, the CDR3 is TGTGCCAGCAGCCTAGAGGACACGTCCTACGAGCAGTACTTC.

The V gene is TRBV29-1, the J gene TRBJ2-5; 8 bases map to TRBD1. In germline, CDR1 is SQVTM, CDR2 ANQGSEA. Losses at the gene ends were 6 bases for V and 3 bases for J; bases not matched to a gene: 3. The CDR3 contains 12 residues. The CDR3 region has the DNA TGCAGCGTCGGACAGGGCAAAGAGACCCAGTACTTC. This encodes CSVGQGKETQYF.

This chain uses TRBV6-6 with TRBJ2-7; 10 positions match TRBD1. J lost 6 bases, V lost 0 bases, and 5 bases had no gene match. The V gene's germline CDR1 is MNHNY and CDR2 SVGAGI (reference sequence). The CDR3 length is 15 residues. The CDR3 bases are TGTGCCAGCAGTTACTCCGGGACAGGGGTCTCCGAGCAGTACTTC. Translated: CASSYSGTGVSEQYF.

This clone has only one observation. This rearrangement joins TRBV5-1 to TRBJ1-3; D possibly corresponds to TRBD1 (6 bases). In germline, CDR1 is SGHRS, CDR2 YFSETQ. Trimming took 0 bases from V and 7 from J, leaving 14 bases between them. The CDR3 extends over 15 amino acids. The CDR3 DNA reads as TGCGCCAGCAGCTTGGCCCTCAGGGGCCGGAACACCATATATTTT. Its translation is CASSLALRGRNTIYF.

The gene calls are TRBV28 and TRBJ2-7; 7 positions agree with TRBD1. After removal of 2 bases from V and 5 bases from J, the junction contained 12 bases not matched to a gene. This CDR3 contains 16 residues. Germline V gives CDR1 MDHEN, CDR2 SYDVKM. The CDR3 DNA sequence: TGTGCCAGCAGTTTAGATTTCGAGACAGGGATCAACGAGCAGTACTTC. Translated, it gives CASSLDFETGINEQYF. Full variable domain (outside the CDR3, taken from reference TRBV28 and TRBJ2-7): DVKVTQSSRYLVKRTGEKVFLECVQDMDHENMFWYRQDPGLGLRLIYFSYDVKMKEKGDIPEGYSVSREKKERFSLILESASTNQTSMYLCASSLDFETGINEQYFGPGTRLTVT.

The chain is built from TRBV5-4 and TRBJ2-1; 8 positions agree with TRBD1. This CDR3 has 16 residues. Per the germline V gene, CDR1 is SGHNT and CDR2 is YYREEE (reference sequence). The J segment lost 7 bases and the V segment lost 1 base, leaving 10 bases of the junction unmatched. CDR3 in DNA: TGTGCCAGCAGCTTGTGGGCGGAGCGGACAGGGAATGAGCAGTTCTTC. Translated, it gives CASSLWAERTGNEQFF.

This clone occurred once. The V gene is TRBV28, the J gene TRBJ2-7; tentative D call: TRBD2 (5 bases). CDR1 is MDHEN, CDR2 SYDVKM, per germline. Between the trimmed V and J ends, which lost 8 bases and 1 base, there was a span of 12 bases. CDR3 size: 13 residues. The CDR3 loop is CASHQEESYEQYF. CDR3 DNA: TGTGCCAGCCACCAGGAGGAATCCTACGAGCAGTACTTC.

The CDR3, as DNA: TGTGCCAGTAGGGGGGGCCCAGCAGGACGTGAGCAGTTCTTC. Translated: CASRGGPAGREQFF. V gene TRBV25-1 combines with J gene TRBJ2-1; D is perhaps TRBD2 (7 bases). V was cut by 9 bases and J by 9 bases, with 21 bases left in between. The length of the CDR3 is 14 residues. CDR1 MGHDK and CDR2 SYGVNS come from the germline V gene.

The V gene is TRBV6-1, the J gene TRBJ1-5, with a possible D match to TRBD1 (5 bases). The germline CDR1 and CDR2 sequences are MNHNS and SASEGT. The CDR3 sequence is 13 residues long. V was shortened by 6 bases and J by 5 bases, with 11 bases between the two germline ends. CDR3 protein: CASSHGGDQPQHF. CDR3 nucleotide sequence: TGTGCCAGCAGCCATGGGGGGGATCAGCCCCAGCATTTT.